This section outlines one TCR beta chain sequence together with its context. This clone was detected only once. Its antigen specificity is not known. Per-base qualities were not stored, and no clone one base away is much larger. Using the deep immunoSEQ assay, TCR CDR3 regions were amplified from genomic DNA by multiplex PCR. Genomic DNA extracted from each cell subset was distributed evenly over all wells of several immunoSEQ 96-well plates, and each plate served as one replicate. For sorted subsets, approximately 200 ng of genomic DNA, equivalent to around 31,000 T cell genomes, went into each replicate PCR. Purified libraries were quantified with a Qubit 3.0 fluorometer, sized on a Bioanalyzer 2100, and re-quantified with the KAPA Library Quantification kit. Every immunoSEQ 96-well plate was sequenced on a separate single-read 150-cycle Illumina NextSeq 550 flow cell. The paper's data handling went like this. Because only junctional sequences without quality scores were contained in the immunoSEQ output, filtering matching that applied to full-length reads could not be performed. Sequences were annotated with PyIR, a Python wrapper for IgBLAST v1.9, using IMGT germline references to assign V/J genes and CDR3. Reads were filtered out if the reads had weak V/J assignments (E-value above 1e-6), no CDR3, stop codons, out-of-frame junctions, or ambiguous translated residues. A V3J clonotype was defined by an identical inferred V gene, J gene, and CDR3 amino acid sequence. Percentage overlap between repertoires was calculated by dividing the number of shared unique clonotypes by the size of the smaller repertoire. Richness of each repertoire was evaluated using RTK rarefaction, the Chao1 estimator, and Recon v2.1 estimates of unobserved clonotypes. Generation probabilities were computed with OLGA for all TCRbeta clonotypes obtained by the gDNA method from four donors. TCRdb obtained this table from immuneACCESS and retained in-frame rearrangements with V and J assigned. These tables miss some clones; where compared with another copy, unresolved V genes account for less than half of the shortfall, and the remainder is unexplained. V and J calls and clone size are given by that table; D and trimming were obtained from the DNA. This sample holds around 650,000 clones; approximately 96% were observed only once. In total, the top ten clones hold roughly 0.1% of the sample.

For the CD8 naive samples, CD45RO-negative cells were positively selected for CCR7, yielding a CD45RA+CCR7+ population from which TemRA cells were excluded. Healthy HIV-negative adults with no recently reported acute infections or vaccinations were included as donors. All donors were Caucasian adults living in Nashville, Tennessee, USA. Blood was obtained by leukapheresis, after which PBMCs were separated by Ficoll-Histopaque density gradient centrifugation and cryopreserved in liquid nitrogen vapor phase. Analytical flow cytometry was used to check the purity and quantity of every magnetically sorted T cell population. Genomic DNA was isolated from every sorted fraction and measured by UV absorbance on a Nanodrop 2000c. The CDR3 runs 17 amino acids, cysteine and phenylalanine included. Just CDR3 DNA is preserved here, 51 bases in frame from base 1. Per the germline V gene, SGDLS is the CDR1 and YYNGEE is the CDR2. V is pared back by 7 bases and J by 3 bases, with 22 bases lying between the germline termini.

The sample is drawn from a study of shared clonotypes between healthy human individuals (dated by TCRdb to the early 2020s). For the study in its entirety: A few men and a couple of women, aged 18 to 49 years, made up the cohort. For each donor, three plates each were used for CD4 naive and CD4 memory, two plates were used for CD8 naive, and one plate was used for CD8 memory. The study deeply sequenced blood TCR repertoires of about 5 healthy adults to estimate repertoire size and the extent of clonotype sharing between individuals. Different laboratories and diverse techniques were used to prepare libraries and sequence TCR repertoires, to increase sequencing depth and limit assay-specific biases. Between about 0.8 and 8.9 billion PBMCs per donor were obtained by leukapheresis.

What the authors observed across the whole study: Sampling was restricted to blood, and TCR repertoires in tissues likely differ from the TCR repertoires found in blood. Larger estimated clonotype richness was generally found for naive subsets than for memory subsets. Compared with non-shared clonotypes, the clonotypes found in all four sorted-subset donors had higher generation probabilities. Even with the large sequencing depth, rarefaction of the sorted-subset datasets indicated that sequencing was incomplete. Because the study included a small number of donors, the genetic and exposure-history diversity represented was limited. Based on pairwise subsampling, the degree of clonotype sharing among donors was expected to be affected by sequencing depth. Sharing across four donors was observed for around 5% of naive CD4, about 3.2% of naive CD8, 2% to 2.5% of memory CD4, and less than 0.45% of memory CD8 clonotypes.

Sequencing used naive CD8+ T cells sorted from blood. Per the publication, the cell subset or site label means: CD45RA+CCR7+. This clonotype was obtained from a woman in her twenties or thirties in good health. This sequence uses TRBV9 and TRBJ2-2; the D gene is possibly TRBD1, with 5 bases matching. The nucleotide sequence is given as TGTGCCAGCGGGTGGGGCCCGGAGTCGGCGGACACCGGGGAGCTGTTTTTT. It codes for CASGWGPESADTGELFF.